This TCR beta chain is from a study of control samples from healthy donors and cancer patients. Here immunoSEQ multiplex PCR was the method, and the copy in TCRdb shows in-frame clones only, minus some. The profile covers 150,000 or so clones, with 93% appearing a single time and approximately 4% taken by the ten largest. The germline V gene encodes CDR1 SGDLS and CDR2 YYNGEE. The V and J ends lost 0 bases and 10 bases respectively, with 13 bases between them. This CDR3 contains 13 residues. The clonotype was recovered from an older woman in good health. The chain joins TRBV9 to TRBJ1-2; D not certain. The sequencing input was blood. The CDR3 region has the DNA TGTGCCAGCAGCGTAGATAGGGTAGTCCCCTACACCTTC. Protein product: CASSVDRVVPYTF.